This T cell receptor (beta chain) emerged from a study of shared clonotypes between healthy human individuals. Generated by immunoSEQ multiplex PCR, the TCRdb table keeps only in-frame clones and is missing some. The sample holds about 1,800,000 clones, 85% to 95% seen once. Germline assignment: CDR1 LNHDA and CDR2 SQIVND (reference sequence). The length of the CDR3 is 15 residues. V lost 6 bases and J 1 base, leaving 13 bases between the germline ends. As defined, naive CD8 cells were CD45RO-negative and positively selected for CCR7, with terminally differentiated effector memory CD45RA+ cells excluded.

Material: naive CD8+ T cells sorted from blood. The chain has TRBV19 and TRBJ2-1; perhaps TRBD2 as D (5 bases). The receptor was isolated from a man between 18 and 29 years old in good health. As DNA, the CDR3 is TGTGCCAGTAGCCTCACCGGGATGTCCTACAATGAGCAGTTCTTC. Its protein is CASSLTGMSYNEQFF. The whole variable domain, remainder taken from reference TRBV19 and TRBJ2-1, is DGGITQSPKYLFRKEGQNVTLSCEQNLNHDAMYWYRQDPGQGLRLIYYSQIVNDFQKGDIAEGYSVSREKKESFPLTVTSAQKNPTAFYLCASSLTGMSYNEQFFGPGTRLTVL.